This T cell receptor (beta chain) was sequenced during a study of blood T cell repertoires in COVID-19. The CDR3 length is 13 residues. The ends were cut back, 4 bases at V and 2 bases at J, with 6 bases in the middle. CDR1 is LGHDT, CDR2 YNNKEL, per germline (reference sequence). Concerning this clone: The same CDR3 also results from other DNA sequences found in this sample.

Sequencing was performed with immunoSEQ multiplex PCR; in TCRdb, only in-frame clones are kept and a portion is missing. The sample carries a few hundred thousand clones, around nine tenths recorded once. Sequenced input: PBMCs or T cells enriched from blood (not recorded which). This chain joins TRBV3-1 (or the pseudogene TRBV3-2) and TRBJ1-3; D is unclear. The clonotype comes from a woman aged 55-75 years who had recovered from COVID-19. The CDR3: CASSLTAGNTIYF. Written as DNA, the CDR3 is TGTGCCAGCAGCCTAACAGCTGGAAACACCATATATTTT.